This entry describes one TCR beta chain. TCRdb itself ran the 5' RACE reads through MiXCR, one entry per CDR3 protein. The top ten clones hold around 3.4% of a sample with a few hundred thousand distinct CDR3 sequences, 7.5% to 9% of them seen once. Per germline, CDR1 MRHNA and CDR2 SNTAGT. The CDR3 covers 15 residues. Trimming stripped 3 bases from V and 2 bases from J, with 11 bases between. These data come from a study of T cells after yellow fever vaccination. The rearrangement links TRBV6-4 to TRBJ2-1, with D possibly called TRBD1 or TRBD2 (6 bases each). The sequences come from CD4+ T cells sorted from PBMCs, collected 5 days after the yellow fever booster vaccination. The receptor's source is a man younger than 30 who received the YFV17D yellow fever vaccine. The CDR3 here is CASSERGGPYNEQFF. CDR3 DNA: TGTGCCAGCAGTGAGCGTGGGGGGCCCTACAATGAGCAGTTCTTC.